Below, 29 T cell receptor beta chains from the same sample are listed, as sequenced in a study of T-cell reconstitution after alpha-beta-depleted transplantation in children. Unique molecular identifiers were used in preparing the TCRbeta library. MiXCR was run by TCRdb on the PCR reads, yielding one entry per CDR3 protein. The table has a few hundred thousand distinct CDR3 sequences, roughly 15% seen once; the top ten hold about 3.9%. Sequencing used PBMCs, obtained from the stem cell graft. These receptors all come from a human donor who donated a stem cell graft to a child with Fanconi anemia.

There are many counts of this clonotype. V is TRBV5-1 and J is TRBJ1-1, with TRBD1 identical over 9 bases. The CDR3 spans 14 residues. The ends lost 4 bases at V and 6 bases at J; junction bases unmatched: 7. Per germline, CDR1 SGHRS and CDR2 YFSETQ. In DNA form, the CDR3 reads TGCGCCAGCAGCCCGATACGGGACAGGGCTGAAGCTTTCTTT. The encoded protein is CASSPIRDRAEAFF. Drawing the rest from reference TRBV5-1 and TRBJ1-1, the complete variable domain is KAGVTQTPRYLIKTRGQQVTLSCSPISGHRSVSWYQQTPGQGLQFLFEYFSETQRNKGNFPGRFSGRQFSNSRSEMNVSTLELGDSALYLCASSPIRDRAEAFFGQGTRLTVV.

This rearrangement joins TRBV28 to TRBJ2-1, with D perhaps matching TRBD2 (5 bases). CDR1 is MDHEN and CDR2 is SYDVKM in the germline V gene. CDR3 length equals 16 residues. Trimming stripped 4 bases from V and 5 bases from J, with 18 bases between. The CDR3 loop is CASSSRTGRIHNEQFF. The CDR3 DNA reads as TGTGCCAGCAGTTCCCGGACTGGTCGCATCCACAATGAGCAGTTCTTC.

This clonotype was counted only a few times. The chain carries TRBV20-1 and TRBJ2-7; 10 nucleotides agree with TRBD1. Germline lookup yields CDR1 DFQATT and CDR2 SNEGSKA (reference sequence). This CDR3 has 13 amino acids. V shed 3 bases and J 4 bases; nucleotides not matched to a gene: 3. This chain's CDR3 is CSASQGQGYEQYF. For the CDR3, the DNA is TGCAGTGCTAGTCAGGGACAGGGGTACGAGCAGTACTTC.

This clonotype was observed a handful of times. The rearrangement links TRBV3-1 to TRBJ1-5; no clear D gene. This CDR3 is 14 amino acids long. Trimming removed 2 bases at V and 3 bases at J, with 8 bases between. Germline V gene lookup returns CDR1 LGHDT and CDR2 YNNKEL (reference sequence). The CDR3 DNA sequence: TGTGCCAGCAGCCAAAATCCTAACAATCAGCCCCAGCATTTT. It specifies CASSQNPNNQPQHF.

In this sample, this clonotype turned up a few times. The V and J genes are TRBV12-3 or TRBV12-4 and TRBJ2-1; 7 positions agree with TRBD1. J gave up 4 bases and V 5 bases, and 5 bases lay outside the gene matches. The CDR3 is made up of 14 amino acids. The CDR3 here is CASSKDRPYNEQFF. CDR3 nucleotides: TGTGCCAGCAGTAAGGACAGGCCTTACAATGAGCAGTTCTTC.

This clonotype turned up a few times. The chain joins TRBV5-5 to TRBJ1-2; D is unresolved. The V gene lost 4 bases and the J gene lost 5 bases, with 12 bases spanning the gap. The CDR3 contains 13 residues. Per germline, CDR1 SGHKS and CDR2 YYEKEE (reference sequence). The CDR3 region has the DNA TGTGCCAGCAGCGAGGCCGGGGAATATGGCTACACCTTC. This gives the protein CASSEAGEYGYTF.

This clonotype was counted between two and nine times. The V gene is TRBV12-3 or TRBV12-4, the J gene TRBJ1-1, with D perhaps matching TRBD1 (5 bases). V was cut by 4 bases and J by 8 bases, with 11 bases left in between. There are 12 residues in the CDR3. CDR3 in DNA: TGTGCCAGCAGTTCCGACGGGGCCGAAGCTTTCTTT. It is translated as CASSSDGAEAFF.

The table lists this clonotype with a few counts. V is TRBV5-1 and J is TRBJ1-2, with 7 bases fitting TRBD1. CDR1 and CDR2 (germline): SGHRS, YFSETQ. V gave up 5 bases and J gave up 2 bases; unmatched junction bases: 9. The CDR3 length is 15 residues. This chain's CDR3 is CASSPGGTVNYGYTF. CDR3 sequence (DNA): TGCGCCAGCAGTCCAGGGGGGACGGTAAACTATGGCTACACCTTC.

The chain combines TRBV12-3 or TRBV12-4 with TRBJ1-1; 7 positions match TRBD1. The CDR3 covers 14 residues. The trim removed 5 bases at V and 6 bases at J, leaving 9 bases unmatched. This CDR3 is CASSPWDSTPEAFF. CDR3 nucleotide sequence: TGTGCCAGCAGTCCCTGGGACAGTACCCCTGAAGCTTTCTTT.

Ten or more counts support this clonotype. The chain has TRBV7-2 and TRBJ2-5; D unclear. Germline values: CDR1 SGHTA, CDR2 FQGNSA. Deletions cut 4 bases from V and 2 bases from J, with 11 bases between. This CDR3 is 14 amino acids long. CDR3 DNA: TGTGCCAGCAGCTATAAAGTCTTACAAGAGACCCAGTACTTC. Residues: CASSYKVLQETQYF.

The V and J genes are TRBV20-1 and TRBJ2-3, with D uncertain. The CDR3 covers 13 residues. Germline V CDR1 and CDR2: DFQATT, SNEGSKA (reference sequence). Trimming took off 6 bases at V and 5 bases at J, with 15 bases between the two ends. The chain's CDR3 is CSAFSLSRDTQYF. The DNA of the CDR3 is TGCAGTGCCTTTTCACTGAGTAGAGATACGCAGTATTTT.

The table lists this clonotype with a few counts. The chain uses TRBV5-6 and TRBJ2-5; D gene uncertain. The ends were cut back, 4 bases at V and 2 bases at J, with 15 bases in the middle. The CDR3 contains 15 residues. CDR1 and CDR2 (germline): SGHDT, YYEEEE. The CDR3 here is CASSRNTGPQETQYF. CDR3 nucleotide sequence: TGTGCCAGCAGCCGAAACACCGGGCCTCAAGAGACCCAGTACTTC.

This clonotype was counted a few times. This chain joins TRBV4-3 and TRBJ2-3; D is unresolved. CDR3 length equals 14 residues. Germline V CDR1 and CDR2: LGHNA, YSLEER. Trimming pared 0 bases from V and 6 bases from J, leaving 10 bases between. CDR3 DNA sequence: TGCGCCAGCAGCCAAGATAGAACCACCGATACGCAGTATTTT. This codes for CASSQDRTTDTQYF.

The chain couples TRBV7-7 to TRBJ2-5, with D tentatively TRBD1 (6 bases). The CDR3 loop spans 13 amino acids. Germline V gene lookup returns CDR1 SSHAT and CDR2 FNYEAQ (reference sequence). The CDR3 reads CASAGAGVETQYF. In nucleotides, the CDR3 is TGTGCTAGCGCCGGGGCAGGGGTAGAGACCCAGTACTTC.

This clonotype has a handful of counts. In DNA, the CDR3 is TGCGCCAGCAGCACGGCAGGGAGGTCATACGAGCAGTACGTC. Encoded protein: CASSTAGRSYEQYV. The V gene is TRBV5-1, the J gene TRBJ2-7; D is possibly TRBD2 (6 bases). V was pared by 4 bases and J by 4 bases, with 15 bases between. This CDR3 has 14 residues. Germline V CDR1 and CDR2: SGHRS, YFSETQ.

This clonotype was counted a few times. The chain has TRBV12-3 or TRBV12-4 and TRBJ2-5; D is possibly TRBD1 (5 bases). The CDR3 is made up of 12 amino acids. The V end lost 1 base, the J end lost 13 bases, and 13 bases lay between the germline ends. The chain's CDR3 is CASSLVTGFPYF. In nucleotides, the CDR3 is TGTGCCAGCAGTTTAGTAACAGGTTTTCCGTACTTC.

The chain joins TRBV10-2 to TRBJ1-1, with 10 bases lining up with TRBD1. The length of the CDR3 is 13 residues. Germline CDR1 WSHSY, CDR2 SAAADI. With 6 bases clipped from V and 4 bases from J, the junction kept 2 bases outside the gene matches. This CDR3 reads CASRRQGATEAFF. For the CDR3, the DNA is TGCGCCAGCAGGAGACAGGGGGCCACTGAAGCTTTCTTT.

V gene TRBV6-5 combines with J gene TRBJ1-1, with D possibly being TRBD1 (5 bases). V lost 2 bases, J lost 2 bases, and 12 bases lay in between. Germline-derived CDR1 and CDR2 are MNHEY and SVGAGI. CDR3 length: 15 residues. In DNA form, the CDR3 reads TGTGCCAGCAGTTACGCGCTCGGGGGTAACACTGAAGCTTTCTTT. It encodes CASSYALGGNTEAFF.

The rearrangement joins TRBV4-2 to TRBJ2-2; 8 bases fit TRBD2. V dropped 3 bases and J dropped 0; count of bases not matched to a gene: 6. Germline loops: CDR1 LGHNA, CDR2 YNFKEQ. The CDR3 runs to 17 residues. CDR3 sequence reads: CASSHSGGGSNTGELFF. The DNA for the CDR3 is TGTGCCAGCAGCCACTCCGGGGGGGGTTCGAACACCGGGGAGCTGTTTTTT.

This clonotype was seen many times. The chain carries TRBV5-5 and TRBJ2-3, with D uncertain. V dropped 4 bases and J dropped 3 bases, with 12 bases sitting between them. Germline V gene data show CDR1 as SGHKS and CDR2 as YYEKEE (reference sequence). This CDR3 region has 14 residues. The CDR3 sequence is CASSPPTRTDTQYF. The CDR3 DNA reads TGTGCCAGCAGCCCACCTACCCGTACAGATACGCAGTATTTT.

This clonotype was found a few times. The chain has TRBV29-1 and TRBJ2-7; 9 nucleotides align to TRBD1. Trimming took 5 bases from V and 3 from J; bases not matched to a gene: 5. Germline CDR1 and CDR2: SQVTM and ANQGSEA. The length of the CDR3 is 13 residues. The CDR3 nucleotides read TGCAGCGTTAGGACAGGGGACAACTACGAGCAGTACTTC. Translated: CSVRTGDNYEQYF.

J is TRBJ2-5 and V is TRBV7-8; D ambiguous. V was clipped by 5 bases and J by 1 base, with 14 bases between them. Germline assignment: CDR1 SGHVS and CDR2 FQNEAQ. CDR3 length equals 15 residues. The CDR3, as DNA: TGTGCCAGCAGCCGTGGGTCCAGAGGCCAAGAGACCCAGTACTTC. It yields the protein CASSRGSRGQETQYF.

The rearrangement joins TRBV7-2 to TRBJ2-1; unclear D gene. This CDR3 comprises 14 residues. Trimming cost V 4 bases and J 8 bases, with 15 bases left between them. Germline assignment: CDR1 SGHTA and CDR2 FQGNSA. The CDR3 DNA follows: TGTGCCAGCAGCTCCGGCCCCAAAGGGCATGAGCAGTTCTTC. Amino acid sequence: CASSSGPKGHEQFF.

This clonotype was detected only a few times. CDR3 in DNA: TGCAGTGCTAGTCTCCCGGGCCAGACTGAAGCTTTCTTT. This sequence encodes CSASLPGQTEAFF. The chain couples TRBV20-1 to TRBJ1-1; D gene uncertain. CDR3 length equals 13 residues. Trimming stripped 3 bases from V and 5 bases from J, with 13 bases between. Germline CDR1 is DFQATT and CDR2 is SNEGSKA (reference sequence).

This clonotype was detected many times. As DNA, the CDR3 is TGTGCCAGCAGCGAAAAGGGGCGGGCCGCAGGGAGATACGAGCAGTACTTC. The encoded protein is CASSEKGRAAGRYEQYF. The chain recombines TRBV21-1 with TRBJ2-7; the table names TRBD2, a call not compared with the DNA. TRBV21-1 is shown as a pseudogene. CDR3 length: 17 amino acids.

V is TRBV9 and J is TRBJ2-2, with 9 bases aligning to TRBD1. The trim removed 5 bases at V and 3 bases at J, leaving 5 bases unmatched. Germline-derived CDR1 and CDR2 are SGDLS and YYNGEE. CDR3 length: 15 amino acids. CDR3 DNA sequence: TGTGCCAGCAGACAGGGGGCGGGCGACACCGGGGAGCTGTTTTTT. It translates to CASRQGAGDTGELFF.

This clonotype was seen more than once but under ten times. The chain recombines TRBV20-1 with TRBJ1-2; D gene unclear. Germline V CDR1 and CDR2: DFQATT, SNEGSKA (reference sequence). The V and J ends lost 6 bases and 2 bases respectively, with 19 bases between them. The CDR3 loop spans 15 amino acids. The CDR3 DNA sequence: TGCAGTGCAGAGATACGAGGGCGGGAAAACTATGGCTACACCTTC. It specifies CSAEIRGRENYGYTF.

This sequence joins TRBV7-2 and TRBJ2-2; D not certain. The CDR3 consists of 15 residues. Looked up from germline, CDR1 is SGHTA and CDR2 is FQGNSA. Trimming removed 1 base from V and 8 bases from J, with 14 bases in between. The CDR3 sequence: CASSLVDLPTGELFF. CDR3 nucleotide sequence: TGTGCCAGCAGCTTAGTTGACCTTCCGACAGGGGAGCTGTTTTTT. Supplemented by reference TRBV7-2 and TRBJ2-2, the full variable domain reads GAGVSQSPSNKVTEKGKDVELRCDPISGHTALYWYRQSLGQGLEFLIYFQGNSAPDKSGLPSDRFSAERTGGSVSTLTIQRTQQEDSAVYLCASSLVDLPTGELFFGEGSRLTVL.

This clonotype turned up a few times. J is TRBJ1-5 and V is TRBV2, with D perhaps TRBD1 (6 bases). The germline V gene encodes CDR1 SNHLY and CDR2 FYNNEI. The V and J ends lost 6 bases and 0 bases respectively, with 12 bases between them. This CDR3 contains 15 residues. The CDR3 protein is CASSSDSHSNQPQHF. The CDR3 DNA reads TGTGCCAGCAGCTCGGACAGTCATAGCAATCAGCCCCAGCATTTT.